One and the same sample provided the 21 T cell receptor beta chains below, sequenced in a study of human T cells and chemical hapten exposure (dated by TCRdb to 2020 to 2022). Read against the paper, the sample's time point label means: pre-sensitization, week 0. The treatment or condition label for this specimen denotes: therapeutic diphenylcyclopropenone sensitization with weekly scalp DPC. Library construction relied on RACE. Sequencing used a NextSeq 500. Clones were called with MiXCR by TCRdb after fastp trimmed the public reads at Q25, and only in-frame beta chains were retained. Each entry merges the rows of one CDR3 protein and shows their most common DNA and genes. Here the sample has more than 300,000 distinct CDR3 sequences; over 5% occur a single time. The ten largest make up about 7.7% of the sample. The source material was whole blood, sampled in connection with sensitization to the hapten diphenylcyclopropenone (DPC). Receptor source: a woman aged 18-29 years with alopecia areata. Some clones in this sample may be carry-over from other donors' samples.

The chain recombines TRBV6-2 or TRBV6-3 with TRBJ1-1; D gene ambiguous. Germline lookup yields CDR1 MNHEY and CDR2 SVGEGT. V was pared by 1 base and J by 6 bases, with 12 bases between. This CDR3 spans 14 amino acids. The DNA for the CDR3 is TGTGCCAGCAGTTACTTAAGCTCGCGCGCTGAAGCTTTCTTT. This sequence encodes CASSYLSSRAEAFF.

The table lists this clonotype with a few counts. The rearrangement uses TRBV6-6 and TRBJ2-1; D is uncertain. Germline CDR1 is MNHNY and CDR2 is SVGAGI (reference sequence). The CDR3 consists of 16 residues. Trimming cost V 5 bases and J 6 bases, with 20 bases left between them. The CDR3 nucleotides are TGTGCCAGCAGTAAAATAGACACTAAGGCCCTCAATGAGCAGTTCTTC. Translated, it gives CASSKIDTKALNEQFF.

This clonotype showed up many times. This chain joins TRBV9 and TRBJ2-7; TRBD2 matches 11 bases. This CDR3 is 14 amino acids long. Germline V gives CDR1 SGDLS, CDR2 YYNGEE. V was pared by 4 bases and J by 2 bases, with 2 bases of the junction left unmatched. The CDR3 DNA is TGTGCCAGCAGCACGACTAGCGGGGCCTACGAGCAGTACTTC. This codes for CASSTTSGAYEQYF.

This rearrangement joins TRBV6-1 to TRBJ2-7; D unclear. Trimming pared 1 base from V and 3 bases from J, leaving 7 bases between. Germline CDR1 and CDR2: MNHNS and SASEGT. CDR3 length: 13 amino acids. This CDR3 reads CASSEGLVYEQYF. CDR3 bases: TGTGCCAGCAGTGAAGGGCTCGTCTACGAGCAGTACTTC.

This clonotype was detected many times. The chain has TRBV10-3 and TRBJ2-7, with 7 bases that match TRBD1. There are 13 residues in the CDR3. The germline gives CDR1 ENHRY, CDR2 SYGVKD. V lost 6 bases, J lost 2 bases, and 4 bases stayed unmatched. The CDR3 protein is CAISAGTAYEQYF. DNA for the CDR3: TGTGCCATCAGCGCCGGGACAGCCTACGAGCAGTACTTC.

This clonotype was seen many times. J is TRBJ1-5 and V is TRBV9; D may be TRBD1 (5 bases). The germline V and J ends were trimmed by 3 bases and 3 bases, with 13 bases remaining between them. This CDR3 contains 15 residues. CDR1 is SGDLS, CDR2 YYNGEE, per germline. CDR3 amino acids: CASSADEGANQPQHF. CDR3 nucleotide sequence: TGTGCCAGCAGCGCAGATGAAGGGGCCAATCAGCCCCAGCATTTT.

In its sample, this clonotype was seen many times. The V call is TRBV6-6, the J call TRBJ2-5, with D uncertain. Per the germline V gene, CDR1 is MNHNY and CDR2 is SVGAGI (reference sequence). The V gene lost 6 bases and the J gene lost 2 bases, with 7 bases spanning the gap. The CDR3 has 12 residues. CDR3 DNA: TGTGCCAGCAGGGGTCCTCAAGAGACCCAGTACTTC. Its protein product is CASRGPQETQYF.

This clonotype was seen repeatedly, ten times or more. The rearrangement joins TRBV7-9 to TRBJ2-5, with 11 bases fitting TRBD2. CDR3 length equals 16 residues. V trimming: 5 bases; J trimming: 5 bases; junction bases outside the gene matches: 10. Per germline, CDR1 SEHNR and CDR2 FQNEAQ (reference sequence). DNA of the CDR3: TGTGCCAGCAGCCCGACTAGCGGGGCTCCCTGGGAGACCCAGTACTTC. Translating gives CASSPTSGAPWETQYF.

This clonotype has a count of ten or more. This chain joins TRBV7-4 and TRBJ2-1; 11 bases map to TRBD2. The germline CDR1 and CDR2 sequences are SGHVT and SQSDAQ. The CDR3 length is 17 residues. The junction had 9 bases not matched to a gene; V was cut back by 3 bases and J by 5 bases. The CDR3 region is CASSFPSGGSRNNEQFF. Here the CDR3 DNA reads TGTGCCAGCAGCTTTCCTAGCGGGGGGTCGAGGAACAATGAGCAGTTCTTC.

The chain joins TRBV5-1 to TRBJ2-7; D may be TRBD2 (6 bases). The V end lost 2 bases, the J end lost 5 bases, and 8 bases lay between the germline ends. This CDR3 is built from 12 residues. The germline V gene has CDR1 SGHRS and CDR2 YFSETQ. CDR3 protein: CASSFPGDEQYF. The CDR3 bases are TGCGCCAGCAGCTTCCCGGGGGACGAGCAGTACTTC.

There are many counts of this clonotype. The DNA for the CDR3 is TGTGCCAGCAGCCAAGATTGGGCAGGTGAGGAAGCTTTCTTT. Translation gives CASSQDWAGEEAFF. The V call is TRBV4-2, the J call TRBJ1-1; no reliable D call. The CDR3 spans 14 residues. Germline V gene data show CDR1 as LGHNA and CDR2 as YNFKEQ. The germline V and J ends were trimmed by 0 bases and 8 bases, with 13 bases remaining between them.

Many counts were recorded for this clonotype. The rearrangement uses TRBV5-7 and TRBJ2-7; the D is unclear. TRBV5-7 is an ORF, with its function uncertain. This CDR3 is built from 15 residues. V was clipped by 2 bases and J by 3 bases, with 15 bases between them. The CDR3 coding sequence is TGTGCCAGCAGCTTTCGACTTAAAGTCCACTACGAGCAGTACTTC. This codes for CASSFRLKVHYEQYF.

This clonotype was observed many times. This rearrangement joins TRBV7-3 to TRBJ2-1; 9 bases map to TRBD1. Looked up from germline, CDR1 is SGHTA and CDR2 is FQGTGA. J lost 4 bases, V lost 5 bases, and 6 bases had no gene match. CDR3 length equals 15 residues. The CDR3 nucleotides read TGTGCCAGCAGCCACGACAGGGGGGGTTACAATGAGCAGTTCTTC. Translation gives CASSHDRGGYNEQFF. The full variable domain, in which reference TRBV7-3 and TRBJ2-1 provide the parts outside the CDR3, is GAGVSQTPSNKVTEKGKYVELRCDPISGHTALYWYRQSLGQGPEFLIYFQGTGAADDSGLPNDRFFAVRPEGSVSTLKIQRTERGDSAVYLCASSHDRGGYNEQFFGPGTRLTVL.

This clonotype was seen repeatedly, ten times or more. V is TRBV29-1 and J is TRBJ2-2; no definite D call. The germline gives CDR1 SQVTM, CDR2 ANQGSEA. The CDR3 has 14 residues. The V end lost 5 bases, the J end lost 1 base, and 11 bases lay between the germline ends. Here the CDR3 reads CSVQGGGNTGELFF. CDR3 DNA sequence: TGCAGCGTTCAAGGCGGCGGGAACACCGGGGAGCTGTTTTTT.

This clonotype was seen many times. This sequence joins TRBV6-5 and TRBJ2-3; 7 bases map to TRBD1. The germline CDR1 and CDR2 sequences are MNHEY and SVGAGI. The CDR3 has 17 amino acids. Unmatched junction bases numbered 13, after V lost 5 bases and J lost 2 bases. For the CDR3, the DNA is TGTGCCAGCAGTCTGATCCACCGGACAGGCCACACAGATACGCAGTATTTT. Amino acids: CASSLIHRTGHTDTQYF.

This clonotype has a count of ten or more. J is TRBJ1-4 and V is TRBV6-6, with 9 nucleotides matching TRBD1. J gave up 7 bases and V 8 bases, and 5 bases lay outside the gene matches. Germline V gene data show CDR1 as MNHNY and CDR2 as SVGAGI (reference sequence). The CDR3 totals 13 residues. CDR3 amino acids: CASGDREGEKLFF. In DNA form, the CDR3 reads TGTGCCAGCGGGGACAGGGAAGGTGAAAAACTGTTTTTT.

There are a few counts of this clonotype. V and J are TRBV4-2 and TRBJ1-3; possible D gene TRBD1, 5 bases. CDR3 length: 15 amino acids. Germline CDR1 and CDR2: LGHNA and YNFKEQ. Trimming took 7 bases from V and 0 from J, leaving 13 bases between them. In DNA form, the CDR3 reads TGTGCCAGCACCACGGGCGGGGGCTCTGGAAACACCATATATTTT. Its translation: CASTTGGGSGNTIYF.

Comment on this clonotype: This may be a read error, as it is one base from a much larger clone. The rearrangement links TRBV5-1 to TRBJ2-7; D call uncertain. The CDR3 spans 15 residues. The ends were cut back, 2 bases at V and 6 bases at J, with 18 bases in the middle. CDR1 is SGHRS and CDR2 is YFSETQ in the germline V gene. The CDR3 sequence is CASSLNGHPACEQYF. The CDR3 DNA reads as TGCGCCAGCAGCTTAAACGGGCATCCCGCCTGCGAGCAGTACTTC.

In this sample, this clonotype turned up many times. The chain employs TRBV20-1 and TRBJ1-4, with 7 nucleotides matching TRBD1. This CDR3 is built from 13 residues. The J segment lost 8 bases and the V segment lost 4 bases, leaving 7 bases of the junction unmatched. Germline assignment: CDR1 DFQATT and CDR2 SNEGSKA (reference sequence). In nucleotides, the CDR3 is TGCAGTGCTAAGGGACAGTTGGGAGAAAAACTGTTTTTT. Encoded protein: CSAKGQLGEKLFF.

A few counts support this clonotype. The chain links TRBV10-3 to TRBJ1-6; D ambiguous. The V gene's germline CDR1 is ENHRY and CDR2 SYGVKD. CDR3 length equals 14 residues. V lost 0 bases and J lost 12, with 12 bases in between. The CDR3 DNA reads TGTGCCATCAGTGAGTCGATACCCCAAGAACCCCTCCACTTT. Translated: CAISESIPQEPLHF.

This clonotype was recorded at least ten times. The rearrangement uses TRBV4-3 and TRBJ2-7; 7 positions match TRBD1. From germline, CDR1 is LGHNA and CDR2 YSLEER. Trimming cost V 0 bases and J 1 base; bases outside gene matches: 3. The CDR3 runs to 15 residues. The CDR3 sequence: CASSQDPGQSYEQYF. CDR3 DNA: TGCGCCAGCAGCCAAGATCCGGGACAGTCCTACGAGCAGTACTTC.